The 25 T cell receptor beta chains in this list originate from one sample, sequenced in a study of T cells in women clearing cervical HPV infection. The protocol was immunoSEQ multiplex PCR, while the TCRdb copy is restricted to in-frame clones and leaves out a portion. Here the sample table reports 23,000 or so clones. Sequencing input: blood buffy coat. These TCRs come from a woman between 18 and 70 years old with a cervical HPV16 infection that either progressed to CIN3+ or cleared (not recorded which).

Concerning this clone itself: The read terminates 3 residues before the CDR3 end, so the remaining end is supplied by the germline J gene. Distinct nucleotide sequences in the sample also encode this CDR3. The V and J genes are TRBV13 and TRBJ2-3; 9 bases fit TRBD2. CDR3 length equals 15 residues. J gave up 6 bases and V 0 bases, and 4 bases lay outside the gene matches. The germline gives CDR1 PRHDT, CDR2 FYEKMQ (reference sequence). CDR3 in amino acids: CASSLGSGGGDTQYF. The DNA read from the CDR3 is TGTGCCAGCAGCTTAGGTAGCGGGGGCGGGGATACG.

As for this clone: The read is 3 residues too short to cover the CDR3 end, so that end is filled in from the germline J gene. V and J are TRBV4-2 and TRBJ1-2; D unclear. V lost 2 bases and J lost 7, with 8 bases in between. CDR3 length: 12 amino acids. Per the germline V gene, CDR1 is LGHNA and CDR2 is YNFKEQ. The CDR3 bases that were read are TGTGCCAGCAGCCAACATAAGCTTGGC. It codes for CASSQHKLG. The full CDR3 sequence reads CASSQHKLGYTF.

Details on this clone: The read terminates 3 residues before the CDR3 end, so the remaining end is supplied by the germline J gene. The chain combines TRBV6-1 with TRBJ1-2; 8 bases are shared with TRBD1. From germline, CDR1 is MNHNS and CDR2 SASEGT. The CDR3 covers 14 residues. CDR3 in amino acids: CASSEVAGGKGYTF. The sequenced part of the CDR3 DNA is TGTGCCAGCAGTGAAGTGGCAGGGGGCAAAGGC.

With respect to this clone: The CDR3 end is not reached by the read, which stops 3 residues before it; the germline J gene fills it in. V gene TRBV11-1 combines with J gene TRBJ2-7; the D gene is possibly TRBD1 (6 bases). Per germline, CDR1 SGHAT and CDR2 FQDESV (reference sequence). This CDR3 has 15 amino acids. V lost 5 bases, J lost 2 bases, and 16 bases lay in between. CDR3 DNA, as far as it was read: TGTGCCAGCAGCCATCTAACAGGGAAAGCCTACGAG. It translates to CASSHLTGKAYE. The CDR3 reads in full as CASSHLTGKAYEQYF.

As concerns this clone: The read terminates 3 residues ahead of where the CDR3 ends, so the germline J gene completes it. The chain is built from TRBV29-1 and TRBJ2-3; D may correspond to TRBD1 or TRBD2 (5 bases each). The germline gives CDR1 SQVTM, CDR2 ANQGSEA. This CDR3 contains 13 residues. The V end was cut by 4 bases, the J end by 2 bases, with 10 bases between. This CDR3 reads CSVGGADTDTQYF. CDR3 bases read: TGCAGCGTTGGAGGGGCAGACACAGATACG.

Note on this clone: The read is 3 residues too short to cover the CDR3 end, so that end is filled in from the germline J gene. The chain has TRBV20-1 and TRBJ2-7; D perhaps matches TRBD1 (5 bases). V was clipped by 7 bases and J by 0 bases, with 10 bases between them. CDR3 size: 12 residues. Germline CDR1 reads DFQATT; CDR2 reads SNEGSKA (reference sequence). Incomplete CDR3 DNA: TGCAGTGTTCCACAGGACTCCTACGAG. It is translated as CSVPQDSYE. The full CDR3 protein is CSVPQDSYEQYF.

Points on this clone: The CDR3 goes on 3 residues after the read ends, and that part is filled in from the germline J gene. The rearrangement uses TRBV7-3 and TRBJ2-7; 8 bases are shared with TRBD1. Germline V lookup: CDR1 SGHTA, CDR2 FQGTGA. The CDR3 extends over 16 amino acids. V shed 0 bases and J 5 bases; nucleotides not matched to a gene: 9. The CDR3 spells CASSLTYTGGRDEQYF. The CDR3 DNA, read in part, is TGTGCCAGCAGCTTAACTTACACAGGGGGTCGGGACGAG.

Notes on this clone: With the read ending 3 residues before the CDR3 end, the germline J gene is used to fill in that end. The chain uses TRBV20-1 and TRBJ2-1; 15 nucleotides line up with TRBD2. The CDR3 is 19 residues long. Germline CDR1 and CDR2: DFQATT and SNEGSKA (reference sequence). Losses at the gene ends were 0 bases for V and 0 bases for J; bases not matched to a gene: 6. CDR3 bases read: TGCAGTGCTAGAGATTGGGGGACTAGCGGGAGGACCTCCTACAATGAG. Protein product: CSARDWGTSGRTSYNE. The full CDR3 sequence reads CSARDWGTSGRTSYNEQFF.

Comment on this clone: Read coverage stops 3 residues before the CDR3 terminus; the germline J gene supplies the remainder. J is TRBJ1-4 and V is TRBV20-1, with 7 bases lining up with TRBD1. CDR1 is DFQATT and CDR2 is SNEGSKA in the germline V gene (reference sequence). The CDR3 runs to 14 residues. V shed 3 bases and J 7 bases; nucleotides not matched to a gene: 8. CDR3 sequence reads: CSARRRPGGEKLFF. Partial CDR3 DNA: TGCAGTGCTAGGCGCCGCCCAGGGGGTGAAAAA.

A remark on this clone: The read terminates 3 residues before the CDR3 end, so the remaining end is supplied by the germline J gene. The chain joins TRBV6-2 or TRBV6-3 to TRBJ1-5; TRBD1 aligns across 7 bases. The CDR3 has 14 amino acids. CDR1 is MNHEY, CDR2 SVGEGT, per germline. The ends lost 5 bases at V and 4 bases at J; junction bases unmatched: 5. The chain's CDR3 is CASSKGAPNQPQHF. The CDR3 DNA, read in part, is TGTGCCAGCAGTAAGGGGGCCCCGAATCAGCCC.

Turning to this clone: Mismatch with germline at one junction end may stem from a read error. The CDR3 extends 3 residues past the end of the read, so its final part is completed from the germline J gene. The same CDR3 is also encoded by other DNA sequences in this sample. The rearrangement links TRBV6-2 or TRBV6-3 to TRBJ1-5, with D hard to call. Germline V gives CDR1 MNHEY, CDR2 SVGEGT. The CDR3 sequence is 17 residues long. The CDR3 sequence is CASSYSRSGVSNQPQHF. The CDR3 DNA, read in part, is TGTGCCAGCAGCTACTCGAGGTCGGGTGTTAGCAATCAGCCC.

Comment on this clone: The CDR3 goes on 3 residues after the read ends, and that part is filled in from the germline J gene. The chain carries TRBV19 and TRBJ2-2; TRBD2 aligns across 7 bases. The CDR3 totals 16 residues. Germline V gene sequence: CDR1 LNHDA, CDR2 SQIVND (reference sequence). V lost 5 bases to trimming and J lost 1 base; unmatched junction nucleotides: 7. The CDR3 loop reads CASSGRLAENTGELFF. The CDR3 DNA, read in part, is TGTGCCAGTAGTGGGCGGCTAGCGGAGAACACCGGGGAG.

As to this clone: The CDR3 goes on 3 residues after the read ends, and that part is filled in from the germline J gene. V usage is TRBV2 and J usage is TRBJ1-5; D possibly corresponds to TRBD1 (5 bases). The CDR3 is made up of 14 amino acids. Germline-derived CDR1 and CDR2 are SNHLY and FYNNEI. With 7 bases removed from V and 2 bases from J, the gap between germline ends came to 12 bases. Partial CDR3 DNA: TGTGCCAGCAATGGGGCCTATGGCAATCAGCCC. It yields the protein CASNGAYGNQP. The entire CDR3 protein is CASNGAYGNQPQHF.

To note about this clone: The read terminates 3 residues before the CDR3 end, so the remaining end is supplied by the germline J gene. The V and J genes are TRBV19 and TRBJ2-2; TRBD2 might be the D (6 bases). Trimming shortened V by 3 bases and J by 3 bases, and 14 bases separated the two germline ends. CDR3 length: 16 amino acids. CDR1 is LNHDA and CDR2 is SQIVND in the germline V gene (reference sequence). CDR3 loop: CASSIWRGSDTGELFF. The CDR3 DNA, read in part, is TGTGCCAGTAGTATCTGGCGGGGATCAGACACCGGGGAG. Variable domain in full (rest from reference TRBV19 and TRBJ2-2): DGGITQSPKYLFRKEGQNVTLSCEQNLNHDAMYWYRQDPGQGLRLIYYSQIVNDFQKGDIAEGYSVSREKKESFPLTVTSAQKNPTAFYLCASSIWRGSDTGELFFGEGSRLTVL.

Points on this clone: The observed sequence ends 3 residues before the CDR3 terminus, with the missing tail filled in from the germline J gene. The genes are TRBV5-4 and TRBJ1-1; D is possibly TRBD1 (5 bases). The germline V and J ends were trimmed by 2 bases and 3 bases, with 8 bases remaining between them. Germline V gene sequence: CDR1 SGHNT, CDR2 YYREEE (reference sequence). The CDR3 extends over 13 amino acids. The DNA read from the CDR3 is TGTGCCAGCAGCTTTGGAGGGGACACTGAA. This gives the protein CASSFGGDTE. The whole CDR3 is CASSFGGDTEAFF.

On this clone: The CDR3 end lies 3 residues beyond the end of the read and is filled in from the germline J gene. The chain couples TRBV18 to TRBJ2-5, with 7 bases identical to TRBD2. CDR1 is KGHSH, CDR2 LQKENI, per germline. The CDR3 runs to 13 residues. The V segment lost 6 bases and the J segment 5 bases; nucleotides outside the gene matches: 6. The CDR3 DNA, read in part, is TGTGCCAGCTCGGGAGCGGGAAGGGAGACC. It codes for CASSGAGRET. The whole CDR3 sequence is CASSGAGRETQYF.

In the case of this clone: The CDR3 extends 3 residues past the end of the read, so its final part is completed from the germline J gene. The rearrangement links TRBV18 to TRBJ2-7; 7 nucleotides agree with TRBD2. Looked up from germline, CDR1 is KGHSH and CDR2 is LQKENI. CDR3 size: 15 residues. The ends lost 6 bases at V and 3 bases at J; junction bases unmatched: 11. The sequenced CDR3 bases are TGTGCCAGCTCCCCCGGGGGGTCCCTCATCTACGAG. It translates to CASSPGGSLIYE. The CDR3 as a whole reads CASSPGGSLIYEQYF.

Turning to this clone: The CDR3 extends 3 residues past the end of the read, so its final part is completed from the germline J gene. The chain is built from TRBV19 and TRBJ1-2; no clear D gene. CDR3 length: 15 amino acids. Per germline, CDR1 LNHDA and CDR2 SQIVND (reference sequence). CDR3 residues: CASSISGSSYNDYTF. The part of the CDR3 DNA that was read is TGTGCCAGTAGTATTAGCGGGAGCTCCTACAATGAC. The full variable domain, its missing parts supplied by reference TRBV19 and TRBJ1-2, is DGGITQSPKYLFRKEGQNVTLSCEQNLNHDAMYWYRQDPGQGLRLIYYSQIVNDFQKGDIAEGYSVSREKKESFPLTVTSAQKNPTAFYLCASSISGSSYNDYTFGSGTRLTVV.

Points on this clone: The read ends 3 residues before the CDR3 terminus; that terminus is restored from the germline J gene. The chain carries TRBV20-1 and TRBJ1-2; D might be TRBD1 (6 bases). The CDR3 covers 14 residues. V was shortened by 4 bases and J by 4 bases, with 16 bases between the two germline ends. From germline, CDR1 is DFQATT and CDR2 SNEGSKA (reference sequence). CDR3 protein: CSATGVAGGYGYTF. Incomplete CDR3 DNA: TGCAGTGCTACAGGGGTCGCGGGTGGCTATGGC.

Notes on this clone: The read falls 3 residues short of the CDR3 end, and the missing part is taken from the germline J gene. The rearrangement uses TRBV12-5 and TRBJ2-3; 9 bases agree with TRBD1. Trimming cost V 4 bases and J 4 bases; bases outside gene matches: 9. The CDR3 is 16 residues long. The germline V gene has CDR1 LGHNT and CDR2 FRNRAP. CDR3 amino acids: CASGSPGQGVPDTQYF. The DNA read from the CDR3 is TGTGCTAGTGGTTCCCCGGGACAGGGTGTCCCAGATACG.

Note on this clone: The CDR3 end is not reached by the read, which stops 3 residues before it; the germline J gene fills it in. J is TRBJ2-3 and V is TRBV14; weak D call: TRBD2 (6 bases). The ends were cut back, 2 bases at V and 1 base at J, with 13 bases in the middle. Germline V gives CDR1 SGHDN, CDR2 FVKESK. The CDR3 has 16 amino acids. CDR3 DNA (partial): TGTGCCAGCAGCCAATCCCCGGGACTCGGCACAGATACG. Its protein is CASSQSPGLGTDT. The CDR3 in its entirety is CASSQSPGLGTDTQYF.

With respect to this clone: The CDR3 end falls 3 residues outside the read, so it is completed with the germline J gene. This chain joins TRBV6-2 or TRBV6-3 and TRBJ2-3, with 9 positions matching TRBD1. Per germline, CDR1 MNHEY and CDR2 SVGEGT. This CDR3 spans 14 amino acids. Partial CDR3 DNA: TGTGCCAGCAGAACTACAGGGGGCTCAGAGGCG. Its protein is CASRTTGGSEA. The whole CDR3 reads CASRTTGGSEAQYF.

Turning to this clone: Sequencing ends 3 residues short of the CDR3 end; the germline J gene provides the rest. The rearrangement joins TRBV5-1 to TRBJ2-1, with 11 positions matching TRBD1. The CDR3 has 14 amino acids. The germline V gene has CDR1 SGHRS and CDR2 YFSETQ. With 4 bases clipped from V and 6 bases from J, the junction kept 3 bases outside the gene matches. The sequenced part of the CDR3 DNA is TGCGCCAGCAGCACGGGACAGGGGGTCAATGAG. It yields the protein CASSTGQGVNE. The full CDR3 protein reads CASSTGQGVNEQFF.

Details on this clone: Coverage ceases 3 residues before the CDR3 finishes, and the germline J gene fills in the end. The J gene is TRBJ2-7, the V gene TRBV29-1, with TRBD1 identical over 9 bases. The length of the CDR3 is 15 residues. The V gene end was trimmed by 2 bases and the J gene end by 1 base; junction bases not matched to a gene: 6. Per germline, CDR1 SQVTM and CDR2 ANQGSEA. The covered CDR3 bases are TGCAGCGTTGAAACCGGGACAGGGTTTTCCTACGAG. Translating it yields CSVETGTGFSYE. The CDR3 in full is CSVETGTGFSYEQYF.

On this clone: The read terminates 3 residues before the CDR3 end, so the remaining end is supplied by the germline J gene. The chain carries TRBV14 and TRBJ2-1; TRBD2 agrees at 16 bases. From germline, CDR1 is SGHDN and CDR2 FVKESK. The junction had 14 bases not matched to a gene; V was cut back by 4 bases and J by 5 bases. The CDR3 sequence is 20 residues long. Partial CDR3 DNA: TGTGCCAGCAGCCGGAATTACGGGACTAGCGGGAGGGCCGGTCACAATGAG. This gives the protein CASSRNYGTSGRAGHNE. The full CDR3 is CASSRNYGTSGRAGHNEQFF.